The 10 T cell receptor beta chains reported below all come from one sample, sequenced in a study of Graves' ophthalmopathy and Graves' hyperthyroidism. Amplified TCR beta CDR3 regions were obtained using RNA transcripts as template. RT-PCR was first run with HTBI primers, then multiplex PCR in a second round. TCRdb ran MiXCR on the multiplex PCR reads and lists one entry per CDR3 protein. The data show 500,000 to 700,000 distinct CDR3 sequences, with approximately 22% seen just once and around 6.9% held by the top ten. Sequencing input: peripheral blood. Receptors were obtained from a woman between 18 and 29 years old with stable Graves' hyperthyroidism. Some clones in this sample may be carry-over from other donors' samples.

This clonotype was detected a few times. The chain links TRBV5-6 to TRBJ1-1, with D perhaps TRBD1 (5 bases). Trimming removed 0 bases from V and 1 base from J, with 10 bases in between. This CDR3 has 15 residues. From germline, CDR1 is SGHDT and CDR2 YYEEEE. The CDR3 protein is CASSLVSRENTEAFF. The CDR3 DNA reads as TGTGCCAGCAGCTTGGTTTCCAGGGAGAACACTGAAGCTTTCTTT.

The chain couples TRBV18 to TRBJ1-5; 8 bases match TRBD1. V was pared by 8 bases and J by 3 bases, with 9 bases of the junction left unmatched. CDR1 KGHSH and CDR2 LQKENI come from the germline V gene. This CDR3 is built from 15 residues. The CDR3 DNA sequence: TGTGCCAGCCCAATGGGACAGGCGGACAATCAGCCCCAGCATTTT. It codes for CASPMGQADNQPQHF.

In this sample, this clonotype turned up many times. The chain combines TRBV12-3 or TRBV12-4 with TRBJ2-7, with D tentatively TRBD2 (5 bases). V was clipped by 5 bases and J by 6 bases, with 8 bases between them. This CDR3 is built from 11 residues. The CDR3: CASSIAGEQYF. The CDR3 nucleotides are TGTGCCAGCAGTATTGCGGGCGAGCAGTACTTC.

There are a few counts of this clonotype. The chain has TRBV12-3 or TRBV12-4 and TRBJ1-1; 11 positions match TRBD1. The CDR3 covers 16 residues. J lost 0 bases, V lost 5 bases, and 5 bases had no gene match. DNA for the CDR3: TGTGCCAGCAGTGCAGGGACAGGGGGAATGAACACTGAAGCTTTCTTT. Translation gives CASSAGTGGMNTEAFF.

Details on this clonotype: The conserved phenylalanine or tryptophan is not found at the CDR3 terminus, so this likely reflects a read error. V usage is TRBV20-1 and J usage is TRBJ2-7; D perhaps matches TRBD2 (7 bases). From germline, CDR1 is DFQATT and CDR2 SNEGSKA (reference sequence). V dropped 2 bases and J dropped 1 base, with 9 bases sitting between them. The CDR3 is made up of 13 amino acids. CDR3 coding DNA: TGCAGTGCTAGAAGGGGGGGTTCCTACGAGCAGTACTCC. Residues: CSARRGGSYEQYS.

The CDR3 sequence: CASLAGSSKTQYF. As DNA, the CDR3 is TGTGCCAGCTTAGCAGGGAGTTCAAAGACCCAGTACTTC. The V and J genes are TRBV3-1 and TRBJ2-5; D possibly uses TRBD1 or TRBD2 (5 bases each). The CDR3 is 13 residues long. CDR1 is LGHDT, CDR2 YNNKEL, per germline (reference sequence). Trimming removed 8 bases at V and 6 bases at J, with 16 bases between.

This sequence joins TRBV27 and TRBJ1-2; D may be TRBD1 (5 bases). The V and J ends lost 2 bases and 0 bases respectively, with 10 bases between them. CDR3 size: 15 residues. Germline lookup yields CDR1 MNHEY and CDR2 SMNVEV (reference sequence). The CDR3 bases are TGTGCCAGCAGTTTAAGCCAGGGAGCTAACTATGGCTACACCTTC. It translates to CASSLSQGANYGYTF.

This clonotype was observed a handful of times. The chain uses TRBV7-9 and TRBJ1-5; D ambiguous. The CDR3 is 12 residues long. The V gene's germline CDR1 is SEHNR and CDR2 FQNEAQ (reference sequence). Trimming took off 1 base at V and 6 bases at J, with 4 bases between the two ends. The CDR3 here is CASSLDFQPQHF. The CDR3, as DNA: TGTGCCAGCAGCTTAGATTTTCAGCCCCAGCATTTT.

In its sample, this clonotype was seen many times. The J gene is TRBJ1-1, the V gene TRBV18; perhaps TRBD1 as D (5 bases). CDR3 size: 15 residues. V lost 0 bases and J 5 bases, leaving 13 bases between the germline ends. CDR1 KGHSH and CDR2 LQKENI come from the germline V gene. CDR3 sequence (DNA): TGTGCCAGCTCACCACCGGGACGAACGGGGACTGAAGCTTTCTTT. Protein: CASSPPGRTGTEAFF. Variable domain in full (rest from reference TRBV18 and TRBJ1-1): NAGVMQNPRHLVRRRGQEARLRCSPMKGHSHVYWYRQLPEEGLKFMVYLQKENIIDESGMPKERFSAEFPKEGPSILRIQQVVRGDSAAYFCASSPPGRTGTEAFFGQGTRLTVV.

The genes are TRBV6-2 or TRBV6-3 and TRBJ2-7; 7 nucleotides align to TRBD2. Germline-derived CDR1 and CDR2 are MNHEY and SVGEGT. With V trimmed by 10 bases and J by 5 bases, 8 bases remained unmatched. The CDR3 runs 12 residues. The CDR3: CATARAGDEQYF. The CDR3, as DNA: TGTGCCACCGCCCGGGCGGGGGACGAGCAGTACTTC.